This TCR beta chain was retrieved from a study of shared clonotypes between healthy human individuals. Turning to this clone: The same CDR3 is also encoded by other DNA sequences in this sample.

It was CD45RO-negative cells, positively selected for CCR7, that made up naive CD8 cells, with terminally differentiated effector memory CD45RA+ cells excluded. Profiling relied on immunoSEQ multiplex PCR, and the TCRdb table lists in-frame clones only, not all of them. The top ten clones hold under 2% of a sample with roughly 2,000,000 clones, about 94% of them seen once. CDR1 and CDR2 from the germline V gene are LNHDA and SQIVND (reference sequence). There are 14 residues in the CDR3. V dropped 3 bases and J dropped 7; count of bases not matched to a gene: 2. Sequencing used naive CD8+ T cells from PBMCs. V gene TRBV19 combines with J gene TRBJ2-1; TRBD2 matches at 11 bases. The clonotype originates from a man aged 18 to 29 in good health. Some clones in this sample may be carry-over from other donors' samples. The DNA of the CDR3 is TGTGCCAGTAGTATCCGACTAGCGGGAAATGAGCAGTTCTTC. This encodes CASSIRLAGNEQFF.